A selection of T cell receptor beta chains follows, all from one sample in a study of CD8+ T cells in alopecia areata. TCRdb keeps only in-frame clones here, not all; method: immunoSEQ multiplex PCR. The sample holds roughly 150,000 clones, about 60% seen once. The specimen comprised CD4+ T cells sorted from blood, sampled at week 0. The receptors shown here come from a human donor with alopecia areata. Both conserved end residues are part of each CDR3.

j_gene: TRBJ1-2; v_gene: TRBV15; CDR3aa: CATSRDKGSDGYTF
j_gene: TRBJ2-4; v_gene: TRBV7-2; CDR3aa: CASSLGSGVGNIQYF
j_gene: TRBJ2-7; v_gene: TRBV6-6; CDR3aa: CASSYVTSSYEQYF
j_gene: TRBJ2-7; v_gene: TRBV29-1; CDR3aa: CSVEGQGDEQYF
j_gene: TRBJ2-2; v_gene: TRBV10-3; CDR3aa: CAISEKIGELFF
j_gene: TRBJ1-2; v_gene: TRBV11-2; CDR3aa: CASSLAMVANYGYTF
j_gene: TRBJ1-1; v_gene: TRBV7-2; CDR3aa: CASSNSAWQVSNTEAFF
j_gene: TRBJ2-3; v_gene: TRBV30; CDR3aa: CAWSGTATDTQYF
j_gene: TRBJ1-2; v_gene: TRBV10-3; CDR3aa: CAISEGIGDNNYGYTF
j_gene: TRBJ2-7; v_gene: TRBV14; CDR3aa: CASRRQGANEQYF
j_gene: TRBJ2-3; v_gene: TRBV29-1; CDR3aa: CSVAGTMKEDTQYF
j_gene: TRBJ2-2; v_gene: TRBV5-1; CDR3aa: CASSNYGTGELFF
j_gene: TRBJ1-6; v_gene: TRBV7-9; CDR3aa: CASSLLVGARFPALHF
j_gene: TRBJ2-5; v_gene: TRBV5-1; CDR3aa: CASSLQGPETQYF
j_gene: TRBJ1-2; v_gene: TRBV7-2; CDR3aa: CASSRDTSYGYTF